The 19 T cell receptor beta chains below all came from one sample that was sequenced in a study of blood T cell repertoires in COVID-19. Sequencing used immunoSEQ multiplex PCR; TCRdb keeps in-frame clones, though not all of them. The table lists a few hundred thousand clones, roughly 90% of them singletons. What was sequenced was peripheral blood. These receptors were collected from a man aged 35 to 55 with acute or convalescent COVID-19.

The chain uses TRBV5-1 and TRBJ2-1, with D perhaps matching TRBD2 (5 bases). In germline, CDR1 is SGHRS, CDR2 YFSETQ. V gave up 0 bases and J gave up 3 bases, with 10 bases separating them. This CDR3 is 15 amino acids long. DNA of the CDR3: TGCGCCAGCAGCTTGGACAGAGGAGGCTACAATGAGCAGTTCTTC. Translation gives CASSLDRGGYNEQFF. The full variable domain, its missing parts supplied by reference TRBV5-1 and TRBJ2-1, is KAGVTQTPRYLIKTRGQQVTLSCSPISGHRSVSWYQQTPGQGLQFLFEYFSETQRNKGNFPGRFSGRQFSNSRSEMNVSTLELGDSALYLCASSLDRGGYNEQFFGPGTRLTVL.

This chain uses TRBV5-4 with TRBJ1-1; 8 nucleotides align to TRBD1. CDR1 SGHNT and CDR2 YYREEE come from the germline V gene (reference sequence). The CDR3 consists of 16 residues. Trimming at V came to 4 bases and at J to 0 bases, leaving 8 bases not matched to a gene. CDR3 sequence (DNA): TGTGCCAGCAGCCCCTGGACAGGGCGCATGAACACTGAAGCTTTCTTT. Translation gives CASSPWTGRMNTEAFF. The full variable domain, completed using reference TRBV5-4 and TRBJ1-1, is ETGVTQSPTHLIKTRGQQVTLRCSSQSGHNTVSWYQQALGQGPQFIFQYYREEENGRGNFPPRFSGLQFPNYSSELNVNALELDDSALYLCASSPWTGRMNTEAFFGQGTRLTVV.

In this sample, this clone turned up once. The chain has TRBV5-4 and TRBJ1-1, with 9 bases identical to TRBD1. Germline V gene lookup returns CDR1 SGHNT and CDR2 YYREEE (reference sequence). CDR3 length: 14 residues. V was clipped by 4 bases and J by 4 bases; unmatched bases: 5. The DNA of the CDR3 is TGTGCCAGCAGCCGGGACAGGGTGAGCACTGAAGCTTTCTTT. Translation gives CASSRDRVSTEAFF. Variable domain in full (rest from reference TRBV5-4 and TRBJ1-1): ETGVTQSPTHLIKTRGQQVTLRCSSQSGHNTVSWYQQALGQGPQFIFQYYREEENGRGNFPPRFSGLQFPNYSSELNVNALELDDSALYLCASSRDRVSTEAFFGQGTRLTVV.

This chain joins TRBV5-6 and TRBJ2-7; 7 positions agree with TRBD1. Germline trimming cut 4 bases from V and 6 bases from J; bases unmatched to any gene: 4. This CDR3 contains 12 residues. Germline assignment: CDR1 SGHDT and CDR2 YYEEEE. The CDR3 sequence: CASSPQGVEQYF. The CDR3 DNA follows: TGTGCCAGCAGCCCGCAGGGGGTCGAGCAGTACTTC.

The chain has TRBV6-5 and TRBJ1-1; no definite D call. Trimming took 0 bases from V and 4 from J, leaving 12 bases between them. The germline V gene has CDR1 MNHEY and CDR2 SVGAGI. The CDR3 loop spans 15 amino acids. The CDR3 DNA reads TGTGCCAGCAGTTACTCGCGACGGGGAACCACTGAAGCTTTCTTT. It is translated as CASSYSRRGTTEAFF.

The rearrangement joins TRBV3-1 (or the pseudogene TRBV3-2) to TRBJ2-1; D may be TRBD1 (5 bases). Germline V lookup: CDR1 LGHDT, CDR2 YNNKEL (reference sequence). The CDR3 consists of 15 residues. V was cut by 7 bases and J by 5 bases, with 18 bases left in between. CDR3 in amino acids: CASTPTVTDNNEQFF. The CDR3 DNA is TGTGCCAGCACCCCAACGGTGACAGATAACAATGAGCAGTTCTTC.

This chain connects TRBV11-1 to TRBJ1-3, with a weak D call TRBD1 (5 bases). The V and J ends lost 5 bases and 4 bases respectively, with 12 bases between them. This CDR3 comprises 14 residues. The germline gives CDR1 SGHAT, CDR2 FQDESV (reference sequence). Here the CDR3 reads CASSAQGAGNTIYF. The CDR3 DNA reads TGTGCCAGCAGCGCCCAGGGCGCGGGAAACACCATATATTTT.

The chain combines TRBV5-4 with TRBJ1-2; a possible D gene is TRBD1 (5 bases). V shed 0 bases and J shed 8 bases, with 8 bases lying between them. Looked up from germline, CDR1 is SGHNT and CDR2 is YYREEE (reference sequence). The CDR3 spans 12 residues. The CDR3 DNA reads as TGTGCCAGCAGCTTGGAGGGGAAAGGCTACACCTTC. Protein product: CASSLEGKGYTF.

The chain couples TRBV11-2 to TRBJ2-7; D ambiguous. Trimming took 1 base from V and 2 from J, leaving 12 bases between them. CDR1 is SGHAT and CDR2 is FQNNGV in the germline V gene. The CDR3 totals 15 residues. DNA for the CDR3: TGTGCCAGCAGCTTAGTTGGGCCCGGCCCCTACGAGCAGTACTTC. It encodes CASSLVGPGPYEQYF.

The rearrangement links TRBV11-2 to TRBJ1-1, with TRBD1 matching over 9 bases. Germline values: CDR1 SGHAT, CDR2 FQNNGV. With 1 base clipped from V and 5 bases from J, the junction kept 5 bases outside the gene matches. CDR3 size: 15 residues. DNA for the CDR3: TGTGCCAGCAGCTTAGTCGGGACAGGGTTGACTGAAGCTTTCTTT. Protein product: CASSLVGTGLTEAFF.

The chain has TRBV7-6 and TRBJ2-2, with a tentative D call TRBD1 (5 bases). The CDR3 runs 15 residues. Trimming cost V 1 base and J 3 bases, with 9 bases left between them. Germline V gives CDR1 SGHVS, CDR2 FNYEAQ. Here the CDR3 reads CASSLVSGYTGELFF. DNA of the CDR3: TGTGCCAGCAGCTTAGTGTCAGGGTACACCGGGGAGCTGTTTTTT.

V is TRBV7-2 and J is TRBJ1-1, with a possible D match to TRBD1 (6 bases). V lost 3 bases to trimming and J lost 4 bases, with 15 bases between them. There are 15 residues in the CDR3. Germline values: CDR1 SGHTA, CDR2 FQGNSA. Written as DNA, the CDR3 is TGTGCCAGCAGCTTTTCGCACCTCAGGGGCACTGAAGCTTTCTTT. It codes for CASSFSHLRGTEAFF.

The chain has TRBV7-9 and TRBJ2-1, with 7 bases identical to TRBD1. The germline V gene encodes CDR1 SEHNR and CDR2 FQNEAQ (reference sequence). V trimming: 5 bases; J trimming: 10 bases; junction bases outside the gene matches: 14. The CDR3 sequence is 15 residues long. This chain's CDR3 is CASSPRDSTIGEQFF. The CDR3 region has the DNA TGTGCCAGCAGCCCCCGGGACAGTACTATTGGGGAGCAGTTCTTC.

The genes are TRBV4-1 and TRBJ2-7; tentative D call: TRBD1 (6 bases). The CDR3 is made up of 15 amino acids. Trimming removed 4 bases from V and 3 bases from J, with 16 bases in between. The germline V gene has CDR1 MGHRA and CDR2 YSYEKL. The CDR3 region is CASSLSGARGYEQYF. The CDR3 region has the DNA TGCGCCAGCAGCCTCTCCGGGGCCAGGGGCTACGAGCAGTACTTC.

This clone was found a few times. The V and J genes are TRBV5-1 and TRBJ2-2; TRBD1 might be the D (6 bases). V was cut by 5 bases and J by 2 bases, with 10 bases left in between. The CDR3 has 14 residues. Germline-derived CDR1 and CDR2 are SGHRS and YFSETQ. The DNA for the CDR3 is TGCGCCAGCAGAACAGGGTCTAACACCGGGGAGCTGTTTTTT. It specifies CASRTGSNTGELFF.

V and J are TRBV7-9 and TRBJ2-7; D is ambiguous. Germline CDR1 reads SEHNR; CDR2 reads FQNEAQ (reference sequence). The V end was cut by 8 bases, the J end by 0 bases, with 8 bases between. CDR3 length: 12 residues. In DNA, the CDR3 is TGTGCCAGCTCGGGTCGCTCCTACGAGCAGTACTTC. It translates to CASSGRSYEQYF.

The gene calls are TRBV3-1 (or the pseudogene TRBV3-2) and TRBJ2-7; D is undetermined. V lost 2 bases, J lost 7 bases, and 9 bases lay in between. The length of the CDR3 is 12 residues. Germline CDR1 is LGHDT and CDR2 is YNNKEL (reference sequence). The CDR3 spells CASSQTAYEQYF. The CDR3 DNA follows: TGTGCCAGCAGCCAAACAGCTTATGAGCAGTACTTC.

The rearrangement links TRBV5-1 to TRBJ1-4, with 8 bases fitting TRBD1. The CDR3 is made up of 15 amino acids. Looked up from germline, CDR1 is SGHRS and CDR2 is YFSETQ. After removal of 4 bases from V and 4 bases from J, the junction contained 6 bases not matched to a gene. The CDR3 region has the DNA TGCGCCAGCAGCCCGGACAGGGCCGATAATGAAAAACTGTTTTTT. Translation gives CASSPDRADNEKLFF.

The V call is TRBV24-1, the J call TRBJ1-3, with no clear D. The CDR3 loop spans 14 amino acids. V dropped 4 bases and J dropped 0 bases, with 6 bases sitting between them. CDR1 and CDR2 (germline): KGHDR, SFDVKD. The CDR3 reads CATSDPSSGNTIYF. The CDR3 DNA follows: TGTGCCACCAGTGACCCTAGCTCTGGAAACACCATATATTTT.